The sequence of this T cell receptor beta chain was determined in a study of identical twins. Note on this clonotype: Its matching antigen is unknown.

TCRdb processed the 5' RACE reads anew with MiXCR; each CDR3 protein has one entry. The top ten hold around 13% of the sample, which has some 790,000 distinct CDR3 sequences, about 20% seen once. The V end lost 6 bases, the J end lost 4 bases, and 19 bases lay between the germline ends. Germline assignment: CDR1 MNHNS and CDR2 SASEGT. This CDR3 is 16 amino acids long. Findings of the study overall: With abundant cord blood beta clonotypes, insertions were fewer; memory repertoires showed no such pattern.

This sample also appeared in a second study, on T cells expressing NK-cell markers. As that study records: Alpha-beta TCR T cells were the sole sorting target in several experiments, owing to an anti-gamma-delta TCR antibody.

Sequenced input: PBMCs. This clonotype originated in a woman aged 18 to 35 in good health. The chain recombines TRBV6-1 with TRBJ2-1, with unresolved D. Written as DNA, the CDR3 is TGTGCCAGCAGCCAGACCCGCGGAACTTATTACAATGAGCAGTTCTTC. Translated: CASSQTRGTYYNEQFF.